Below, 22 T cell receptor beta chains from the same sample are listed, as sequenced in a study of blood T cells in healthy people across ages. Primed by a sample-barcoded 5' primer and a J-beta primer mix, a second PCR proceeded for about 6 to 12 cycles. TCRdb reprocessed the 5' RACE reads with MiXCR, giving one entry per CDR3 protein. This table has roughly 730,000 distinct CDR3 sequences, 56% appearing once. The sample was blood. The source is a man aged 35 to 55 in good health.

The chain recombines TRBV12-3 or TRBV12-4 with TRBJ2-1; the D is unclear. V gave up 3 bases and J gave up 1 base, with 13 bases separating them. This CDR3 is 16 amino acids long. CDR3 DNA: TGTGCCAGCAGTTTCCCCCCCGCAGGTTCCTACAATGAGCAGTTCTTC. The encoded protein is CASSFPPAGSYNEQFF.

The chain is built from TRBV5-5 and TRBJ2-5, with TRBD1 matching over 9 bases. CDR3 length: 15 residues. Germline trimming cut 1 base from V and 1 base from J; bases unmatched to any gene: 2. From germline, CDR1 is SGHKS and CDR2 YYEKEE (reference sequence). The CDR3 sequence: CASSLTTGGQETQYF. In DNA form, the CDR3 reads TGTGCCAGCAGCTTGACGACAGGGGGCCAAGAGACCCAGTACTTC. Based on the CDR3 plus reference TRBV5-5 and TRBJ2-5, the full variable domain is DAGVTQSPTHLIKTRGQQVTLRCSPISGHKSVSWYQQVLGQGPQFIFQYYEKEERGRGNFPDRFSARQFPNYSSELNVNALLLGDSALYLCASSLTTGGQETQYFGPGTRLLVL.

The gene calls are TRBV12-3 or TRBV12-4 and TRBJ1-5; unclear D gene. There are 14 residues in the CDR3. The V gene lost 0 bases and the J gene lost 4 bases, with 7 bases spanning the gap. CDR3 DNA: TGTGCCAGCAGTTTAGCGGCGGAAAATCAGCCCCAGCATTTT. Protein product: CASSLAAENQPQHF.

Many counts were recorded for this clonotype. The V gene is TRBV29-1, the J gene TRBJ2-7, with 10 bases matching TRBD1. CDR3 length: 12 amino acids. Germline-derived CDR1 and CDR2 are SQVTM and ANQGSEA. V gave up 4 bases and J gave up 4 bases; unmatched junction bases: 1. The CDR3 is CSVGDRGYEQYF. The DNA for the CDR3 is TGCAGCGTTGGGGACAGGGGATACGAGCAGTACTTC.

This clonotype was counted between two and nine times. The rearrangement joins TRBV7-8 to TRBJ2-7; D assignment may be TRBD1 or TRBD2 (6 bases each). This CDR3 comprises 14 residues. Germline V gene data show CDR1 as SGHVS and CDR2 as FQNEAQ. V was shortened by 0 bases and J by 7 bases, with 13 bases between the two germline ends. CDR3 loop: CASSLAGKGGEQYF. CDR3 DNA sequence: TGTGCCAGCAGCTTAGCAGGGAAGGGGGGAGAGCAGTACTTC.

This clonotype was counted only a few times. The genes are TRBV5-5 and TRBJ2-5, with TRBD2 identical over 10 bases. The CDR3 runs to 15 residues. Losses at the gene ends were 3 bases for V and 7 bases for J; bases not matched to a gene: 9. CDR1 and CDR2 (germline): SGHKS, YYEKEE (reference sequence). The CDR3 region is CASSYPGTSVRTQYF. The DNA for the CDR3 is TGTGCCAGCAGCTATCCCGGGACTAGCGTGCGGACCCAGTACTTC.

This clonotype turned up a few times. The CDR3 sequence is CRTPAADTQYF. The CDR3 coding sequence is TGCAGAACGCCGGCCGCAGATACGCAGTATTTT. The V and J genes are TRBV20-1 and TRBJ2-3; D remains unclear. There are 11 residues in the CDR3. The V gene's germline CDR1 is DFQATT and CDR2 SNEGSKA (reference sequence).

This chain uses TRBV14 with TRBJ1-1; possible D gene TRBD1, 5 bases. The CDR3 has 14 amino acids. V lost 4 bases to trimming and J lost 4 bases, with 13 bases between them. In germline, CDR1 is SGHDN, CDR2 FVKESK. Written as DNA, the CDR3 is TGTGCCAGCAGCCTAAGGGAGGGACCCACTGAAGCTTTCTTT. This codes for CASSLREGPTEAFF.

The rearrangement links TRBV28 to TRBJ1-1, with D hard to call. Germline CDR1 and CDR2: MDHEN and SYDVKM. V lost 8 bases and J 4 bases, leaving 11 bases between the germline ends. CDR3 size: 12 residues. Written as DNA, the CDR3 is TGTGCCAGCCAACTCACCCTCACTGAAGCTTTCTTT. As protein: CASQLTLTEAFF.

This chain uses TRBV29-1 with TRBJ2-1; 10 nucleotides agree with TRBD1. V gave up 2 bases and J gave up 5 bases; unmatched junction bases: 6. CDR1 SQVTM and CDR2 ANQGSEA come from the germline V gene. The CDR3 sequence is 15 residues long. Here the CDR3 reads CSVEPGTGADNEQFF. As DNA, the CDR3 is TGCAGCGTTGAACCCGGGACAGGGGCTGACAATGAGCAGTTCTTC.

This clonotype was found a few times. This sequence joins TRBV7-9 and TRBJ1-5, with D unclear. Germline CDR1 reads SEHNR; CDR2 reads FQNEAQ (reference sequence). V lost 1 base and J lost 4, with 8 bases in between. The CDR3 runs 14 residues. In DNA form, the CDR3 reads TGTGCCAGCAGCTTAGGGCCAGGTAATCAGCCCCAGCATTTT. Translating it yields CASSLGPGNQPQHF.

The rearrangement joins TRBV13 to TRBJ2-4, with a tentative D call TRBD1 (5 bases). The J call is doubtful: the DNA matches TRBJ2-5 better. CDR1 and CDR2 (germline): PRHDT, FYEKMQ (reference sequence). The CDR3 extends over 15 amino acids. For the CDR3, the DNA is TGTGCCAGCAGCTTAAAAAGGACAATCGGAGAGACCCAGTACTTC. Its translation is CASSLKRTIGETQYF.

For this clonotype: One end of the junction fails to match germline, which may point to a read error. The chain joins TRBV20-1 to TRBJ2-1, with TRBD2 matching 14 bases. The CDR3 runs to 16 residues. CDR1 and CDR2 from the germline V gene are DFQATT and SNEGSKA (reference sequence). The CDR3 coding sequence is TGCAGTGCTGGGTCCGGGACTAGCGGGAGTAGGTATGAGGAGTTCTTC. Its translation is CSAGSGTSGSRYEEFF.

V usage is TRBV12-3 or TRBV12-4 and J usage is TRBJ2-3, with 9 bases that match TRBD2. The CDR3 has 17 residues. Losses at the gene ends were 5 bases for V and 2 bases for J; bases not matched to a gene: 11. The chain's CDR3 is CASSPPRLAGLTDTQYF. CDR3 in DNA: TGTGCCAGCAGTCCACCCAGGCTAGCGGGACTCACAGATACGCAGTATTTT.

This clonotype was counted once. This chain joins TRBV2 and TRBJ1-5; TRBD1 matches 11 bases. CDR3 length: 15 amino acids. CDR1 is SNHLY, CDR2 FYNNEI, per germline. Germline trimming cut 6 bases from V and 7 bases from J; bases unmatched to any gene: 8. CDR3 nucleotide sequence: TGTGCCAGCAGGATGGACAGGGGGCAAGGACAGCCCCAGCATTTT. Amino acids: CASRMDRGQGQPQHF. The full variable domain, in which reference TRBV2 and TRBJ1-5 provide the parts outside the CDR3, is EPEVTQTPSHQVTQMGQEVILRCVPISNHLYFYWYRQILGQKVEFLVSFYNNEISEKSEIFDDQFSVERPDGSNFTLKIRSTKLEDSAMYFCASRMDRGQGQPQHFGDGTRLSIL.

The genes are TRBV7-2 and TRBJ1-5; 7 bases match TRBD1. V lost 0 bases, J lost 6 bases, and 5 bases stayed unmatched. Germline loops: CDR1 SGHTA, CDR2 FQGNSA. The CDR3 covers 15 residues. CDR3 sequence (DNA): TGTGCCAGCAGCTTAGCGGTCACAGGGGTTCAGCCCCAGCATTTT. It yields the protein CASSLAVTGVQPQHF.

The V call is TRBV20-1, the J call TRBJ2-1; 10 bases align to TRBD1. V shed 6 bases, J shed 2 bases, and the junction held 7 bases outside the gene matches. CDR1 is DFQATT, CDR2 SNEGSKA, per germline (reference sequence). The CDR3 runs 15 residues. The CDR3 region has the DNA TGCAGTGCCCGCCGGGACAGGGGCGCCTACAATGAGCAGTTCTTC. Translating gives CSARRDRGAYNEQFF.

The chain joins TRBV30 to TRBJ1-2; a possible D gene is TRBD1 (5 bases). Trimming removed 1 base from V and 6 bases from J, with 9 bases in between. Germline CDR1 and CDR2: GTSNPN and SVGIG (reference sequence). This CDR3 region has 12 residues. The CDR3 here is CAWSAGEDGYTF. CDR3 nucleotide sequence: TGTGCCTGGAGTGCGGGGGAGGATGGCTACACCTTC.

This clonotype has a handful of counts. The CDR3 nucleotides read TGTGCCAGCAGTAACCCGGACAGGAAGCAGTACTTC. It translates to CASSNPDRKQYF. V gene TRBV6-2 or TRBV6-3 combines with J gene TRBJ2-7; the match to TRBD1 covers 7 bases. The ends lost 5 bases at V and 8 bases at J; junction bases unmatched: 6. CDR1 is MNHEY, CDR2 SVGEGT, per germline. The CDR3 extends over 12 amino acids.

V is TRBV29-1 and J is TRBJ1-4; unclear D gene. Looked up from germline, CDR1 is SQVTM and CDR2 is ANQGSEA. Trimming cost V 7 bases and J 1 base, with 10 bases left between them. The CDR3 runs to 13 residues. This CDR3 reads CSGGAGTNEKLFF. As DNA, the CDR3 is TGCAGCGGCGGTGCGGGAACTAATGAAAAACTGTTTTTT. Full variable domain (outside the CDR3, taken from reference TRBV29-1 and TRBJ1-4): SAVISQKPSRDICQRGTSLTIQCQVDSQVTMMFWYRQQPGQSLTLIATANQGSEATYESGFVIDKFPISRPNLTFSTLTVSNMSPEDSSIYLCSGGAGTNEKLFFGSGTQLSVL.

The CDR3 is CASSQRLAGPTDTQYF. In DNA form, the CDR3 reads TGCGCCAGCAGCCAACGCCTAGCGGGACCCACAGATACGCAGTATTTT. The chain has TRBV4-3 and TRBJ2-3; the match to TRBD2 covers 9 bases. V lost 2 bases, J lost 2 bases, and 5 bases stayed unmatched. This CDR3 contains 16 residues. From germline, CDR1 is LGHNA and CDR2 YSLEER.

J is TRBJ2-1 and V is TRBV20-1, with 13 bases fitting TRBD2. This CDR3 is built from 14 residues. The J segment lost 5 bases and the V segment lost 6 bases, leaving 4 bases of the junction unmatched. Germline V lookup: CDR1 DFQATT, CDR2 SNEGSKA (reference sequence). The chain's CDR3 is CSASGLAGDNEQFF. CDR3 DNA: TGCAGTGCAAGCGGACTAGCGGGGGACAATGAGCAGTTCTTC.